This T cell receptor beta chain was documented in a study of CD8 T cells in Susac syndrome. Study summary: Within the group of sequenced Susac syndrome patients, six had active disease and about 8 were in remission.

Worth noting for this clonotype: Its antigen is currently unknown.

Sequencing of TCR beta was performed on blood CD8+ and CD4+ T cells. Study-wide results and limits: Regarding the TCR sequencing and HLA analysis, the study admitted that a relatively small number of individuals were involved.

This CDR3 region has 14 residues. Germline V CDR1 and CDR2: MNHEY, SVGAGI. V was clipped by 6 bases and J by 5 bases; unmatched bases: 4. When the RNA was reverse transcribed, random hexamers were used with an input of about 0.5 to 1 ug. The method of amplification for TCR beta CDR3 was immunoSEQ multiplex PCR, covering 54 Vbeta and 13 Jbeta. From the immunoSEQ multiplex PCR reads, TCRdb called clonotypes with MiXCR, one entry per CDR3 protein. The sample carries about 90,000 distinct CDR3 sequences, approximately 96% recorded once. The chain couples TRBV6-5 to TRBJ1-5; 10 bases align to TRBD1. This sequence originates from a human donor with Susac syndrome. Specimen: CD8+ T cells from PBMCs. The CDR3 region has the DNA TGTGCCAGCAGATCCGGGACAGGGGATCAGCCCCAGCATTTT. Translation: CASRSGTGDQPQHF.